The T cell receptor (beta chain) under discussion was sequenced for a study of CD8 T cells in Susac syndrome (dated by TCRdb to between 2017 and 2020). For the wider study: The study used repertoire sequencing to test whether antigen drove CD8+ T cell activation and differentiation in Susac syndrome. The clonality of the CD8+ T cell repertoire was compared across more than 9 healthy donors, around 14 Susac syndrome patients and under 17 multiple sclerosis patients.

Peripheral blood CD8+ and CD4+ T cells from healthy donors, Susac syndrome patients and multiple sclerosis patients were profiled using high-throughput TCR beta sequencing. Healthy donors were age- and sex-matched controls. Bulk CD8+ and CD4+ T cells were purified by magnetic negative isolation, while CD8+ TEMRA cells were enriched using FACS. Blood was collected in EDTA tubes and processed within 24 hours, with PBMCs isolated through density gradient centrifugation. PBMCs intended for TCR sequencing were cryopreserved in liquid nitrogen and thawed later in a water bath at 37 degrees C. The sorted or isolated CD4+, CD8+ and CD8+ TEMRA cells reached a purity of at least 90%. Based on the germline V gene, the CDR1 and CDR2 sequences are SGHDN and FVKESK. V sheds 2 bases and J sheds 1 base, leaving 13 bases between their ends. From the cysteine up to the phenylalanine, the CDR3 has a length of 16 residues. Only the CDR3 region is kept as DNA, spanning 48 bases read in frame from base 1.

RNA was extracted with the RNeasy kit and roughly 0.45 to 1 ug was reverse transcribed using random hexamers. The immunoSEQ multiplex PCR assay, covering 54 Vbeta and 13 Jbeta segments, was used to amplify TCR beta CDR3 regions. Bias from PCR amplification was corrected by using a synthetic template baseline for primer optimization and for computational correction. The authors' analysis ran thus. Reads were assigned to V, D and J genes according to IMGT and analyzed in immunoSEQ Analyzer, with only productive sequences retained. Clonality was calculated as one minus the Shannon entropy normalized by log2 of the number of productive unique sequences. Public and private clones were assessed among the 100 most prevalent clones of each patient and control. Clones were defined as Susac-specific when absent from the healthy and MS cohorts, from approximately 1,100 published viral clones and from other ImmuneACCESS disease sequences. TCRdb trimmed the raw reads at Q25, called clones with MiXCR and kept productive beta chains. Each CDR3 protein appears once, grouped with its most common genes and DNA. The V and J calls were not made by the authors but by TCRdb's processing. The sample table contains some 57,000 distinct CDR3 sequences; only one count was recorded for around nine tenths of them. The ten biggest clones cover approximately 0.21% of the sample.

On this clonotype: It lacks a known antigen. The sample holds no much larger clone one base away, and base qualities are not on file.

Broader findings and caveats from the paper: The study acknowledged that relatively few individuals were included in the TCR sequencing and HLA analysis.

Recombination joined TRBV14 with TRBJ2-3; the D gene is perhaps TRBD1, on 6 matching bases. The receptor was isolated from a human donor in good health. Sample: CD8+ T cells from PBMCs. CDR3 reads: CASSQPGHERTDTQYF. Read as DNA, the sequence is TGTGCCAGCAGCCAACCGGGACACGAACGCACAGATACGCAGTATTTT.